Listed below are T cell receptor beta chains from one sample, sequenced in a study of blood T cell repertoires in COVID-19. Measured with immunoSEQ multiplex PCR; TCRdb has only the in-frame clones, and not every one. The repertoire holds approximately 150,000 clones, with about 86% as singletons. The sample consisted of peripheral blood. Receptors were obtained from a man aged 65-85 years with acute or convalescent COVID-19. Both conserved end residues are part of each CDR3. A D gene is named only where the DNA matches it firmly. Expanded clones are given a class, and other clones once, few, many or no size at all.

TRBJ2-7 TRBD1 . TRBV11-2 CASSLEQGAYEQYF TGTGCCAGCAGCTTAGAACAGGGGGCCTACGAGCAGTACTTC
TRBJ2-7 . . TRBV4-1 CASSRPTDTYEQYF TGCGCCAGCAGCCGACCGACTGATACCTACGAGCAGTACTTC
TRBJ2-2 . . TRBV2 CASSLTREPGELFF TGTGCCAGCAGCCTTACTAGAGAACCCGGGGAGCTGTTTTTT
TRBJ2-3 TRBD2 . TRBV7-9 CASSMTSGMSTDTQYF TGTGCCAGCAGCATGACTAGCGGGATGAGCACAGATACGCAGTATTTT
TRBJ2-1 . few TRBV19 CASSIERGSSYNEQFF TGTGCCAGTAGTATAGAAAGAGGGAGCTCCTACAATGAGCAGTTCTTC
TRBJ2-7 . . TRBV5-1 CASSFSSGPEQYF TGCGCCAGCAGCTTCTCGTCGGGTCCCGAGCAGTACTTC
TRBJ2-3 TRBD2 . TRBV5-1 CASSWTSGSTDTQYF TGCGCCAGCAGCTGGACTAGCGGGAGCACAGATACGCAGTATTTT
TRBJ1-2 TRBD1 . TRBV14 CASSRDRANYGYTF TGTGCCAGCAGCCGGGACAGGGCTAACTATGGCTACACCTTC
TRBJ2-7 TRBD2 . TRBV4-1 CASSQNSGNSYEQYF TGCGCCAGCAGCCAAAATAGCGGGAACTCCTACGAGCAGTACTTC
TRBJ2-1 TRBD2 once TRBV3-1/TRBV3-2 CASSQGSGERLYNEQFF TGTGCCAGCAGCCAGGGTAGCGGGGAAAGACTCTACAATGAGCAGTTCTTC
TRBJ2-7 . . TRBV28 CASSLGQGPQDF TGTGCCAGCAGTTTAGGCCAGGGGCCCCAGGACTTC
TRBJ2-2 . once TRBV6-5 CASSPTRVNTGELFF TGTGCCAGCAGTCCGACCAGGGTTAACACCGGGGAGCTGTTTTTT
TRBJ1-2 TRBD1 . TRBV6-5 CASSRQGLTNYGYTF TGTGCCAGCAGTCGACAGGGGCTGACTAACTATGGCTACACCTTC
TRBJ2-7 . . TRBV7-2 CASSLAGAMYEQYF TGTGCCAGCAGCTTAGCAGGGGCGATGTACGAGCAGTACTTC
TRBJ2-3 TRBD1 . TRBV5-1 CASSIDRVADTQYF TGCGCCAGCAGCATTGACAGGGTTGCAGATACGCAGTATTTT
TRBJ2-2 TRBD1 . TRBV28 CASPGTGQRIGTGELFF TGTGCCAGCCCCGGAACGGGACAGAGAATCGGCACCGGGGAGCTGTTTTTT
TRBJ1-2 . . TRBV6-2/TRBV6-3 CASSTSTGRAYGYTF .
TRBJ2-4 TRBD1 . TRBV4-3 CASSQDREGGKNIQYF TGCGCCAGCAGCCAGGACAGGGAAGGGGGCAAAAACATTCAGTACTTC
TRBJ2-3 . . TRBV12-3/TRBV12-4 CASSFLSTDTQYF TGTGCCAGCAGTTTCCTGAGCACAGATACGCAGTATTTT
TRBJ1-2 . . TRBV29-1 CSVETGTEGYTF TGCAGCGTTGAAACAGGGACGGAGGGCTACACCTTC
TRBJ1-1 TRBD1 . TRBV14 CASSRRTGFLNTEAFF TGTGCCAGCAGCCGAAGGACAGGATTTTTGAACACTGAAGCTTTCTTT
TRBJ1-5 . once TRBV28 CASSFGGGGGGQPQHF TGTGCCAGCAGTTTCGGCGGCGGGGGCGGTGGTCAGCCCCAGCATTTT
TRBJ2-1 . . TRBV19 CASSITSLVNEQFF TGTGCCAGTAGTATAACCAGTTTGGTTAATGAGCAGTTCTTC
TRBJ1-5 . . TRBV7-6 CASSLAGGDYSNQPQHF TGTGCCAGCAGCTTAGCAGGGGGAGATTATAGCAATCAGCCCCAGCATTTT
TRBJ1-6 . . TRBV5-1 CASSLNSQPPLHF TGCGCCAGCAGCTTAAACAGCCAACCGCCCCTCCACTTT
TRBJ2-7 TRBD1 . TRBV6-5 CASRTRQGPYEQYF TGTGCCAGCAGGACCCGACAGGGGCCCTACGAGCAGTACTTC
TRBJ1-6 . . TRBV19 CASSIQSDSPLHF TGTGCCAGTAGTATCCAGTCCGATTCACCCCTCCACTTT
TRBJ2-5 TRBD1 once TRBV11-3 CASSLGDTGTGETQYF TGTGCCAGCAGCTTAGGTGATACCGGGACAGGGGAGACCCAGTACTTC
TRBJ2-7 TRBD1 . TRBV25-1 CASSGQGTYEQYF TGTGCCAGCAGTGGACAGGGGACCTACGAGCAGTACTTC
TRBJ2-1 . . TRBV18 CASSPRGSREQFF TGTGCCAGCTCACCAAGGGGGTCTCGTGAGCAGTTCTTC
TRBJ2-5 . once TRBV28 CASSRLDRRETQYF TGTGCCAGCAGTCGCCTAGATCGTCGGGAGACCCAGTACTTC
TRBJ2-1 TRBD2 . TRBV4-3 CASSQDWGGYNEQFF TGCGCCAGCAGCCAAGATTGGGGGGGCTACAATGAGCAGTTCTTC
TRBJ2-1 TRBD2 . TRBV7-7 CFSGSDGEQFF TGTTTTAGCGGGAGCGACGGTGAGCAGTTCTTC
TRBJ2-5 . . TRBV4-3 CASSQDKGLGGYQETQYF TGCGCCAGCAGCCAAGATAAAGGACTAGGGGGGTACCAAGAGACCCAGTACTTC
TRBJ1-5 TRBD1 . TRBV6-5 CASSLDRAGNQPQHF TGTGCCAGCAGTTTGGACAGGGCGGGCAATCAGCCCCAGCATTTT
TRBJ2-3 . once TRBV5-1 CASSLTRKTDTQYF TGCGCCAGCAGCTTGACCAGAAAGACAGATACGCAGTATTTT
TRBJ1-2 TRBD1 once TRBV7-2 CASSLGGTGSNYGYTF TGTGCCAGCAGCTTAGGGGGGACAGGGTCTAACTATGGCTACACCTTC
TRBJ1-2 . . TRBV28 CASSLIGQMGPGYTF TGTGCCAGCAGTTTAATTGGACAGATGGGCCCAGGCTACACCTTC
TRBJ1-2 . . TRBV4-3 CASSKTALNYGYTF TGCGCCAGCAGCAAAACAGCTCTTAACTATGGCTACACCTTC
TRBJ2-5 TRBD2 . TRBV7-2 CASSAGLAGETQYF TGTGCCAGCAGCGCCGGACTAGCGGGAGAGACCCAGTACTTC
TRBJ1-4 TRBD1 . TRBV4-3 CASSPDRGATNEKLFF TGCGCCAGCAGTCCTGACAGGGGGGCAACTAATGAAAAACTGTTTTTT
TRBJ1-6 . once TRBV12-3/TRBV12-4 CASSQGGSPLHF TGTGCCAGCAGTCAGGGTGGTTCACCCCTCCACTTT